This T cell receptor beta chain was captured by sequencing in a study of blood T cell repertoires in COVID-19. The CDR3 length is 14 residues. With 6 bases clipped from V and 3 bases from J, the junction kept 5 bases outside the gene matches. Germline V gene lookup returns CDR1 MNHEY and CDR2 SVGAGI. Data came from immunoSEQ multiplex PCR; TCRdb stores just in-frame clones and leaves some out. Here the sample spans hundreds of thousands of clones, approximately 89% being singletons. As concerns this clone: The same CDR3 also results from other DNA sequences found in this sample.

The rearrangement links TRBV6-5 to TRBJ1-5; 7 nucleotides agree with TRBD1. The sequencing sample was made of PBMCs or T cells enriched from blood (not recorded which). This receptor was identified in a woman aged 30 to 39 who had recovered from COVID-19. This chain's CDR3 is CASSRQGSNQPQHF. The CDR3, as DNA: TGTGCCAGCAGCCGACAGGGTTCCAATCAGCCCCAGCATTTT.